Each of the 25 T cell receptor beta chains below was sequenced from the same sample in a study of cytomegalovirus exposure and HLA in healthy donors. PCR involved 60 Vbeta and 13 Jbeta primers. Only in-frame clones appear in the TCRdb table, and some are missing; sequencing was by immunoSEQ multiplex PCR. Of approximately 200,000 clones in the sample, 60% to 85% were seen once. Sequencing was carried out using PBMCs. These receptors were taken from a young woman in good health and CMV-seronegative.

The rearrangement joins TRBV9 to TRBJ2-7, with TRBD2 matching 8 bases. V gave up 4 bases and J gave up 6 bases; unmatched junction bases: 15. Germline CDR1 reads SGDLS; CDR2 reads YYNGEE. This CDR3 region has 16 residues. The CDR3 DNA is TGTGCCAGCAGCTCAGACCTCACGGGGGGGACTATCGAGCAGTACTTC. Protein sequence: CASSSDLTGGTIEQYF.

V usage is TRBV4-1 and J usage is TRBJ1-2; no clear D gene. Germline CDR1 MGHRA, CDR2 YSYEKL. The germline V and J ends were trimmed by 2 bases and 0 bases, with 7 bases remaining between them. This CDR3 contains 14 residues. DNA of the CDR3: TGCGCCAGCAGCCAATCCGGGACTAACTATGGCTACACCTTC. Translation gives CASSQSGTNYGYTF.

The chain carries TRBV2 and TRBJ2-1; D is unresolved. V shed 4 bases and J shed 8 bases, with 9 bases lying between them. This CDR3 has 12 amino acids. Germline CDR1 is SNHLY and CDR2 is FYNNEI. The CDR3 DNA follows: TGTGCCAGCAGTGGAGAAAACTATGAGCAGTTCTTC. It yields the protein CASSGENYEQFF.

This chain links TRBV7-3 with TRBJ1-1, with D possibly matching TRBD1 (6 bases). CDR1 and CDR2 from the germline V gene are SGHTA and FQGTGA. The CDR3 totals 16 residues. The V gene lost 2 bases and the J gene lost 5 bases, with 18 bases spanning the gap. As DNA, the CDR3 is TGTGCCAGCAGCTTAGTTGGAGTGGGGGCGAGTACTGAAGCTTTCTTT. Its protein is CASSLVGVGASTEAFF.

This clone was seen only once. The chain links TRBV15 to TRBJ1-3, with D perhaps matching TRBD1 (5 bases). CDR3 length equals 18 residues. Germline V gives CDR1 LNHNV, CDR2 YYDKDF (reference sequence). Trimming stripped 0 bases from V and 0 bases from J, with 15 bases between. Here the CDR3 DNA reads TGTGCCACCAGCAGAGATCCATTTGGGGGGGGCTCTGGAAACACCATATATTTT. Translating it yields CATSRDPFGGGSGNTIYF.

V gene TRBV7-2 combines with J gene TRBJ1-3; the D gene is possibly TRBD1 (5 bases). The CDR3 loop spans 14 amino acids. The germline V and J ends were trimmed by 3 bases and 2 bases, with 8 bases remaining between them. Germline loops: CDR1 SGHTA, CDR2 FQGNSA. The DNA of the CDR3 is TGTGCCAGCAGCTTCTGGGGCGCTGGAAACACCATATATTTT. Translated: CASSFWGAGNTIYF.

The chain couples TRBV19 to TRBJ1-1; D might be TRBD1 (6 bases). The V gene's germline CDR1 is LNHDA and CDR2 SQIVND (reference sequence). This CDR3 comprises 15 residues. V was cut by 5 bases and J by 5 bases, with 18 bases left in between. Here the CDR3 reads CASSPRQEARTEAFF. The DNA for the CDR3 is TGTGCCAGTAGTCCGCGACAGGAGGCGAGGACTGAAGCTTTCTTT.

For the CDR3, the DNA is TGTGCCAGCAGCCAAGGGCATAGCGGGCCCCAAGAGACCCAGTACTTC. Its protein is CASSQGHSGPQETQYF. The chain has TRBV4-2 and TRBJ2-5, with 7 bases matching TRBD2. The junction had 6 bases not matched to a gene; V was cut back by 1 base and J by 1 base. The germline CDR1 and CDR2 sequences are LGHNA and YNFKEQ. The CDR3 is 16 amino acids.

The J gene is TRBJ2-2, the V gene TRBV7-3; possibly TRBD1 for D (5 bases). The CDR3 length is 15 residues. From germline, CDR1 is SGHTA and CDR2 FQGTGA. V was clipped by 3 bases and J by 0 bases, with 8 bases between them. The CDR3 DNA is TGTGCCAGCAGCTTCCAGGGCGCGAACACCGGGGAGCTGTTTTTT. Its protein product is CASSFQGANTGELFF. Supplemented by reference TRBV7-3 and TRBJ2-2, the full variable domain reads GAGVSQTPSNKVTEKGKYVELRCDPISGHTALYWYRQSLGQGPEFLIYFQGTGAADDSGLPNDRFFAVRPEGSVSTLKIQRTERGDSAVYLCASSFQGANTGELFFGEGSRLTVL.

This chain connects TRBV23-1 to TRBJ2-1; D might be TRBD1 (5 bases). TRBV23-1 is recorded as an ORF, its role being uncertain. This CDR3 has 14 residues. V lost 0 bases and J lost 3, with 6 bases in between. In DNA, the CDR3 is TGCGCCAGCAGTCAATCGCAGGGCTACAATGAGCAGTTCTTC. Translation: CASSQSQGYNEQFF.

V gene TRBV19 combines with J gene TRBJ2-2, with 7 bases matching TRBD2. Trimming at V came to 5 bases and at J to 0 bases, leaving 12 bases not matched to a gene. Germline V gene lookup returns CDR1 LNHDA and CDR2 SQIVND (reference sequence). The CDR3 extends over 18 amino acids. This CDR3 is CASSPTFASGTNTGELFF. Here the CDR3 DNA reads TGTGCCAGTAGTCCAACCTTCGCTAGCGGAACGAACACCGGGGAGCTGTTTTTT.

The genes are TRBV7-2 and TRBJ1-1, with TRBD1 as a possible D gene (5 bases). CDR3 length: 14 amino acids. Germline CDR1 is SGHTA and CDR2 is FQGNSA. Trimming shortened V by 1 base and J by 7 bases, and 13 bases separated the two germline ends. CDR3 bases: TGTGCCAGCAGCTTAGGAGGACCGGGGGGTGAAGCTTTCTTT. Its translation: CASSLGGPGGEAFF.

The V call is TRBV7-2, the J call TRBJ2-3; maybe TRBD2 (6 bases). With 3 bases removed from V and 2 bases from J, the gap between germline ends came to 9 bases. CDR3 length equals 14 residues. The V gene's germline CDR1 is SGHTA and CDR2 FQGNSA. This CDR3 is CASSFGGSTDTQYF. In nucleotides, the CDR3 is TGTGCCAGCAGCTTTGGGGGGTCCACAGATACGCAGTATTTT.

The V call is TRBV2, the J call TRBJ1-2, with D perhaps TRBD1 (5 bases). The V gene's germline CDR1 is SNHLY and CDR2 FYNNEI. With 6 bases removed from V and 0 bases from J, the gap between germline ends came to 11 bases. The CDR3 extends over 14 amino acids. The CDR3 DNA sequence: TGTGCCAGCAGCGACAGCCTCTCTAACTATGGCTACACCTTC. It specifies CASSDSLSNYGYTF.

This clone was detected only once. The J gene is TRBJ1-5, the V gene TRBV30; TRBD1 is a possible D gene (5 bases). CDR3 length: 14 amino acids. Trimming pared 0 bases from V and 3 bases from J, leaving 9 bases between. Germline CDR1 and CDR2: GTSNPN and SVGIG (reference sequence). The CDR3 sequence is CAWSVRQFNQPQHF. In DNA form, the CDR3 reads TGTGCCTGGAGTGTCCGACAGTTCAATCAGCCCCAGCATTTT. The variable domain in full, completed from reference TRBV30 and TRBJ1-5, reads SQTIHQWPATLVQPVGSPLSLECTVEGTSNPNLYWYRQAAGRGLQLLFYSVGIGQISSEVPQNLSASRPQDRQFILSSKKLLLSDSGFYLCAWSVRQFNQPQHFGDGTRLSIL.

This clone was observed a handful of times. The CDR3 bases are TGTGCCAGCAGCGGAGGGGAGACTGGAAACACCATATATTTT. The encoded protein is CASSGGETGNTIYF. This rearrangement joins TRBV5-6 to TRBJ1-3; a possible D gene is TRBD1 (5 bases). The CDR3 contains 14 residues. The V and J ends lost 4 bases and 2 bases respectively, with 10 bases between them. Germline V gene sequence: CDR1 SGHDT, CDR2 YYEEEE.

This clone was detected once. The chain couples TRBV29-1 to TRBJ1-2; TRBD1 matches 7 bases. The CDR3 spans 12 residues. Germline CDR1 is SQVTM and CDR2 is ANQGSEA. The junction had 9 bases not matched to a gene; V was cut back by 6 bases and J by 8 bases. DNA of the CDR3: TGCAGCGTACCGGACAGGCCAGTAGGCTACACCTTC. This translates into CSVPDRPVGYTF.

The genes are TRBV25-1 and TRBJ2-4; 8 bases fit TRBD1. The germline gives CDR1 MGHDK, CDR2 SYGVNS. This CDR3 has 17 amino acids. The V segment lost 3 bases and the J segment 1 base; nucleotides outside the gene matches: 8. The CDR3: CASSEDRATSAKNIQYF. The CDR3 DNA sequence: TGTGCCAGCAGTGAGGACAGGGCAACCTCGGCCAAAAACATTCAGTACTTC.

The chain uses TRBV11-2 and TRBJ1-5; no definite D call. Germline loops: CDR1 SGHAT, CDR2 FQNNGV. Trimming took off 2 bases at V and 6 bases at J, with 14 bases between the two ends. The CDR3 has 15 residues. The CDR3 sequence is CASSLRVGLSQPQHF. The CDR3 bases are TGTGCCAGCAGCTTACGGGTCGGGTTGAGTCAGCCCCAGCATTTT.

This chain joins TRBV7-9 and TRBJ1-4; 8 bases line up with TRBD1. This CDR3 contains 14 residues. From germline, CDR1 is SEHNR and CDR2 FQNEAQ (reference sequence). J lost 5 bases, V lost 5 bases, and 4 bases had no gene match. CDR3 protein: CASSARDRNEKLFF. CDR3 DNA sequence: TGTGCCAGCAGCGCACGGGACAGGAATGAAAAACTGTTTTTT.

A few counts support this clone. CDR3 coding DNA: TGTGCCAGCAGCTCGGACAGGGGTTTTGTACTTTTTGGCTACACCTTC. Its protein is CASSSDRGFVLFGYTF. This rearrangement joins TRBV7-8 to TRBJ1-2; 9 nucleotides match TRBD1. The CDR3 consists of 16 residues. V lost 4 bases to trimming and J lost 7 bases; unmatched junction nucleotides: 13. Looked up from germline, CDR1 is SGHVS and CDR2 is FQNEAQ. The full variable domain, completed using reference TRBV7-8 and TRBJ1-2, is GAGVSQSPRYKVAKRGQDVALRCDPISGHVSLFWYQQALGQGPEFLTYFQNEAQLDKSGLPSDRFFAERPEGSVSTLKIQRTQQEDSAVYLCASSSDRGFVLFGYTFGSGTRLTVV.

In this sample, this clone turned up a few times. The chain has TRBV18 and TRBJ2-7; D perhaps matches TRBD1 (6 bases). This CDR3 is 15 amino acids long. In germline, CDR1 is KGHSH, CDR2 LQKENI. V shed 6 bases and J shed 0 bases, with 15 bases lying between them. CDR3 nucleotides: TGTGCCAGCTCGATCCAGGACAGCGTCTCCTACGAGCAGTACTTC. Protein: CASSIQDSVSYEQYF.

The J gene is TRBJ2-7, the V gene TRBV18, with 9 positions matching TRBD1. This CDR3 is built from 16 residues. CDR1 is KGHSH, CDR2 LQKENI, per germline. Trimming cost V 3 bases and J 1 base; bases outside gene matches: 7. This CDR3 reads CASSPRRTGVSYEQYF. The CDR3 region has the DNA TGTGCCAGCTCACCTCGTCGGACAGGGGTATCCTACGAGCAGTACTTC.

The chain joins TRBV7-2 to TRBJ2-3; D is undetermined. In germline, CDR1 is SGHTA, CDR2 FQGNSA. This CDR3 is 12 amino acids long. V shed 2 bases and J shed 2 bases, with 2 bases lying between them. The CDR3 region has the DNA TGTGCCAGCAGCTTATACACAGATACGCAGTATTTT. It specifies CASSLYTDTQYF. Combining the CDR3 with reference TRBV7-2 and TRBJ2-3 gives the whole variable domain GAGVSQSPSNKVTEKGKDVELRCDPISGHTALYWYRQSLGQGLEFLIYFQGNSAPDKSGLPSDRFSAERTGGSVSTLTIQRTQQEDSAVYLCASSLYTDTQYFGPGTRLTVL.

The CDR3 coding sequence is TGTGCCAGCAGCTTAGGCCAGATGAACACCGGGGAGCTGTTTTTT. This encodes CASSLGQMNTGELFF. The rearrangement links TRBV7-2 to TRBJ2-2; unclear D gene. Germline V gene lookup returns CDR1 SGHTA and CDR2 FQGNSA. This CDR3 has 15 amino acids. The V end lost 1 base, the J end lost 1 base, and 7 bases lay between the germline ends.